This TCR beta chain was documented in a study of blood T cell repertoires in COVID-19. Germline V gives CDR1 LNHDA, CDR2 SQIVND (reference sequence). The CDR3 has 16 amino acids. V lost 6 bases and J 8 bases, leaving 25 bases between the germline ends. Clones were sequenced by immunoSEQ multiplex PCR, and TCRdb holds only the in-frame ones, with some missing. The sample lists about 280,000 clones; 88% were seen once. This receptor was obtained from a woman aged 55 to 70 in a cohort exposed to, infected with or recovered from COVID-19 (not recorded which). The sample taken for sequencing was PBMCs or T cells enriched from blood (not recorded which). The chain has TRBV19 and TRBJ1-2, with unresolved D. The CDR3 protein is CASSHGVGVKREGYTF. CDR3 nucleotides: TGTGCCAGTAGCCACGGGGTCGGGGTTAAGAGGGAAGGCTACACCTTC.